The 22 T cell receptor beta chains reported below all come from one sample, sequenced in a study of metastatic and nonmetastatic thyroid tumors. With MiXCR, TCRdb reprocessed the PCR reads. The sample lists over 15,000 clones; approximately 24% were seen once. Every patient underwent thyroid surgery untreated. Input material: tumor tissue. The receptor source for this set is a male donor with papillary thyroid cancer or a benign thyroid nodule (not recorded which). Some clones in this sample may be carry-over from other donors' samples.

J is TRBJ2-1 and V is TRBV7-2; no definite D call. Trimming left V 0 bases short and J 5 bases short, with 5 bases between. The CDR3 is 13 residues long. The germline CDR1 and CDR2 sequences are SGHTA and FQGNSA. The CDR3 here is CASSLASNNEQFF. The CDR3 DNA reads TGTGCCAGCAGCTTAGCAAGTAACAATGAGCAGTTCTTC. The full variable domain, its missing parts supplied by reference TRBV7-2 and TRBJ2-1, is GAGVSQSPSNKVTEKGKDVELRCDPISGHTALYWYRQSLGQGLEFLIYFQGNSAPDKSGLPSDRFSAERTGGSVSTLTIQRTQQEDSAVYLCASSLASNNEQFFGPGTRLTVL.

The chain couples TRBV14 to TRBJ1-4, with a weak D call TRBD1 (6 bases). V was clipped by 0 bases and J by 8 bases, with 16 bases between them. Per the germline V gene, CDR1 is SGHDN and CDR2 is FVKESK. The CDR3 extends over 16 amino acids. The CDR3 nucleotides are TGTGCCAGCAGCCAAGAGCTCGGGGGGCTGGGGGAAAAACTGTTTTTT. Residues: CASSQELGGLGEKLFF.

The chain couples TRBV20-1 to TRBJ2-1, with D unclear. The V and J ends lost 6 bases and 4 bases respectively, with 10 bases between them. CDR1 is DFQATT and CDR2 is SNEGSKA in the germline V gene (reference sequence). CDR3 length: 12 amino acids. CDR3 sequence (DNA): TGCAGTGCGCGGCCAGTATACAATGAGCAGTTCTTC. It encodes CSARPVYNEQFF.

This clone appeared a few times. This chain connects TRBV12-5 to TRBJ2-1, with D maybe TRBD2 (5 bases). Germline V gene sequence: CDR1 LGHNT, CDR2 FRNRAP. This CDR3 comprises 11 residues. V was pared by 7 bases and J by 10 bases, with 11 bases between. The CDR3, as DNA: TGTGCTAGTGCGGGGTCTAGCGAGCAGTTCTTC. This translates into CASAGSSEQFF.

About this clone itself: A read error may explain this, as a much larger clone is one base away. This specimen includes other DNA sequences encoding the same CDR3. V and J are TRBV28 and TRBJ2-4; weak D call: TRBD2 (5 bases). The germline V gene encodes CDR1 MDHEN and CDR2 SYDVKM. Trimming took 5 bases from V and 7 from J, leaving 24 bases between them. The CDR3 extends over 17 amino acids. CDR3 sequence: CASSMTISDGLKNIQYF. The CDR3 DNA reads TGTGCCAGCAGTATGACCATATCGGACGGACTGAAGAACATTCAGTACTTC.

CDR3 coding DNA: TGTGCCAGTAGTAGAGCTGGGAGTACCGGGGAGCTGTTTTTT. Its protein is CASSRAGSTGELFF. V and J are TRBV19 and TRBJ2-2, with D perhaps TRBD2 (5 bases). CDR1 is LNHDA and CDR2 is SQIVND in the germline V gene (reference sequence). Trimming removed 4 bases from V and 5 bases from J, with 11 bases in between. The CDR3 extends over 14 amino acids.

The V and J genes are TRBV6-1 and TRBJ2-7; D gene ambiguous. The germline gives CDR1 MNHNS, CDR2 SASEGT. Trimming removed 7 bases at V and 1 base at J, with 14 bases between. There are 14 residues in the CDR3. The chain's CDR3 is CASIWRMVSYEQYF. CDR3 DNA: TGTGCCAGCATCTGGCGGATGGTATCCTACGAGCAGTACTTC.

For the CDR3, the DNA is TGTGCCAGCAGTCTAGCGGGAGGAAGCAATGAGCAGTTCTTC. It specifies CASSLAGGSNEQFF. J is TRBJ2-1 and V is TRBV3-1, with 11 bases matching TRBD2. V lost 6 bases, J lost 6 bases, and 4 bases stayed unmatched. The length of the CDR3 is 14 residues. CDR1 is LGHDT and CDR2 is YNNKEL in the germline V gene (reference sequence).

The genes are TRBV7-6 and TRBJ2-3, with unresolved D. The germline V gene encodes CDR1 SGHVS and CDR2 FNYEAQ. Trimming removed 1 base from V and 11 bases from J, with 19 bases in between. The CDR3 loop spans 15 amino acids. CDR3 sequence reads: CASSLVRRWKCWQYF. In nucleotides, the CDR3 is TGTGCCAGCAGCTTAGTCCGAAGATGGAAGTGTTGGCAGTATTTT.

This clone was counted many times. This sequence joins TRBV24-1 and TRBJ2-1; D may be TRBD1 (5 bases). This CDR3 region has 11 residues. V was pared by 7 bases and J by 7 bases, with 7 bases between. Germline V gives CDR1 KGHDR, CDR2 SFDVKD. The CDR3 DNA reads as TGTGCCACCAGGGGGCGGAATGAGCAGTTCTTC. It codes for CATRGRNEQFF.

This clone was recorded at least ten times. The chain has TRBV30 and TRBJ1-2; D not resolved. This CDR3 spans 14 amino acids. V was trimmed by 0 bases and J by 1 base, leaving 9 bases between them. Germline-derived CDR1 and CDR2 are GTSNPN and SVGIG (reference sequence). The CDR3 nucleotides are TGTGCCTGGAGTGTAGTCGAACGTAACTATGGCTACACCTTC. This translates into CAWSVVERNYGYTF.

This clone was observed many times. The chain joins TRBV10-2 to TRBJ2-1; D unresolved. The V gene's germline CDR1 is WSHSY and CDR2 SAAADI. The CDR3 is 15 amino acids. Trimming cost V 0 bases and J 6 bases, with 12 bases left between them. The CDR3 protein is CASSESRSFTNEQFF. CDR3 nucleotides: TGCGCCAGCAGTGAGTCAAGAAGCTTTACCAATGAGCAGTTCTTC.

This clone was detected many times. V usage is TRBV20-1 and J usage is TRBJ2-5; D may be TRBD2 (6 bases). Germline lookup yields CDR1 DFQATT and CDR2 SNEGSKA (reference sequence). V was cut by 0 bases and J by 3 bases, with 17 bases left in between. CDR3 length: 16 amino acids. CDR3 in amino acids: CSARDGGILSKETQYF. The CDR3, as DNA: TGCAGTGCTAGAGACGGAGGGATTTTATCGAAAGAGACCCAGTACTTC.

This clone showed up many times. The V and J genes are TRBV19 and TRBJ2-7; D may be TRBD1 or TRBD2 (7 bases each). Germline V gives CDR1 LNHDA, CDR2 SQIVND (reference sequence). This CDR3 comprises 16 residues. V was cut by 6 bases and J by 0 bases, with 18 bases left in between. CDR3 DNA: TGTGCCAGTAGCCAACGTGCAGGGGGGGACTCCTACGAGCAGTACTTC. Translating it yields CASSQRAGGDSYEQYF.

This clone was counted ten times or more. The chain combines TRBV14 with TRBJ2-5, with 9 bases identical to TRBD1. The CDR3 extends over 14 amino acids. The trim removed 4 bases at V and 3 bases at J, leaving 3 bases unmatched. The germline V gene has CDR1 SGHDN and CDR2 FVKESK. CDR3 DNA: TGTGCCAGCAGCCCTCGGACAGGGGAAGAGACCCAGTACTTC. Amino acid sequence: CASSPRTGEETQYF.

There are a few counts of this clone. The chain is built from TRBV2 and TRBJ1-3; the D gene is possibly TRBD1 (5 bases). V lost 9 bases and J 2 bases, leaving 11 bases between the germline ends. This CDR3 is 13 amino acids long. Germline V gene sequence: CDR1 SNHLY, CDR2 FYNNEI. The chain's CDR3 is CASMRDAGNTIYF. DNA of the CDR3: TGTGCCAGTATGCGGGACGCTGGAAACACCATATATTTT. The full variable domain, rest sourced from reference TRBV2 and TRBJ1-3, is EPEVTQTPSHQVTQMGQEVILRCVPISNHLYFYWYRQILGQKVEFLVSFYNNEISEKSEIFDDQFSVERPDGSNFTLKIRSTKLEDSAMYFCASMRDAGNTIYFGEGSWLTVV.

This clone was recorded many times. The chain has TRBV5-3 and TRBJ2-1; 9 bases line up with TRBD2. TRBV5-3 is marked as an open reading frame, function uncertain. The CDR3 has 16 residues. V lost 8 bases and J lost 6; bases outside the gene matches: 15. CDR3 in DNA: TGTGCCAGTAAAAGAACACTAGCGGGCGAAAGCAATGAGCAGTTCTTC. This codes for CASKRTLAGESNEQFF.

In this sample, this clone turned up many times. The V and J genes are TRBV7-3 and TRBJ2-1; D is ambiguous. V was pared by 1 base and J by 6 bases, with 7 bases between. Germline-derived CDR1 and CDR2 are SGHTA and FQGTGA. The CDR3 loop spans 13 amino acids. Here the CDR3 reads CASSLKRSNEQFF. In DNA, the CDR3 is TGTGCCAGCAGCTTAAAGAGGAGCAATGAGCAGTTCTTC.

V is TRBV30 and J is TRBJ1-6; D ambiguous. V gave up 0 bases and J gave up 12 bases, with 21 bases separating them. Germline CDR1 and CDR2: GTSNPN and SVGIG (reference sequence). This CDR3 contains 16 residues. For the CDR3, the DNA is TGTGCCTGGAGTGTATCGGCCGGTCCCCCTTCAGGACCCCTCCACTTT. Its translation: CAWSVSAGPPSGPLHF.

DNA of the CDR3: TGTGCCAGCAAGGTTAGGGTCGGCGACGAGCAGTACTTC. Protein: CASKVRVGDEQYF. V gene TRBV6-2 or TRBV6-3 combines with J gene TRBJ2-7; D unclear. CDR3 length equals 13 residues. Deletions cut 7 bases from V and 5 bases from J, with 15 bases between. Looked up from germline, CDR1 is MNHEY and CDR2 is SVGEGT.

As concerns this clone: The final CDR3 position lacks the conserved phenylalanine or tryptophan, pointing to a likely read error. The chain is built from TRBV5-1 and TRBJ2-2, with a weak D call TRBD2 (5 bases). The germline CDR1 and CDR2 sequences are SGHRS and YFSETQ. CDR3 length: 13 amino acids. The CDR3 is CTSSGLNTGELFS. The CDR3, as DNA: TGCACCAGCAGCGGATTAAACACCGGGGAGCTGTTTTCT.

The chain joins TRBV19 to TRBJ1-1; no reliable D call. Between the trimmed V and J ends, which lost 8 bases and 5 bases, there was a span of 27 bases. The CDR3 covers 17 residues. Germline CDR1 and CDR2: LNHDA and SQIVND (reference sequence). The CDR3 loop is CASLSGLHSGWRTEAFF. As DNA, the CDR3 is TGTGCCAGTTTATCGGGCTTGCACTCCGGTTGGAGGACTGAAGCTTTCTTT.